The 27 T cell receptor beta chains below all came from one sample that was sequenced in a study of graft-versus-host responses after intestinal transplantation. These receptors' antigens are unknown. Assay used: immunoSEQ multiplex PCR; TCRdb lists only in-frame clones, some missing. The data show around 100,000 clones, with 90% to 95% seen just once and approximately 1% held by the top ten. This sample comprised unstimulated CD8+ T cells sorted from spleen or lymph node cells, obtained before transplant. All receptors come from a human donor who was the organ donor for an intestinal transplant.

This clone was counted a few times. The J gene is TRBJ2-7, the V gene TRBV11-2; D gene uncertain. CDR3 length: 10 amino acids. From germline, CDR1 is SGHAT and CDR2 FQNNGV. Trimming shortened V by 3 bases and J by 5 bases, and 2 bases separated the two germline ends. The CDR3 DNA is TGTGCCAGCAGCTTTAACGAGCAGTACTTC. Translation gives CASSFNEQYF.

The chain employs TRBV7-6 and TRBJ1-1, with D hard to call. V was clipped by 0 bases and J by 5 bases, with 10 bases between them. The CDR3 totals 14 residues. Germline CDR1 SGHVS, CDR2 FNYEAQ. CDR3 nucleotides: TGTGCCAGCAGCTTAGCGTTGGGTAGTACTGAAGCTTTCTTT. Its protein product is CASSLALGSTEAFF.

CDR3 in DNA: TGTGCCACCAGCCAAGGGGCCCCTACTACTTACGAGCAGTACTTC. Translating it yields CATSQGAPTTYEQYF. This chain links TRBV15 with TRBJ2-7, with D maybe TRBD1 (5 bases). CDR1 and CDR2 from the germline V gene are LNHNV and YYDKDF (reference sequence). Trimming cost V 5 bases and J 4 bases, with 18 bases left between them. CDR3 size: 15 residues. The full variable domain, rest sourced from reference TRBV15 and TRBJ2-7, is DAMVIQNPRYQVTQFGKPVTLSCSQTLNHNVMYWYQQKSSQAPKLLFHYYDKDFNNEADTPDNFQSRRPNTSFCFLDIRSPGLGDTAMYLCATSQGAPTTYEQYFGPGTRLTVT.

This chain uses TRBV10-3 with TRBJ2-3, with D perhaps TRBD1 or TRBD2 (5 bases each). With 10 bases removed from V and 0 bases from J, the gap between germline ends came to 14 bases. Germline values: CDR1 ENHRY, CDR2 SYGVKD. CDR3 length: 14 amino acids. CDR3 protein: CASAGTESTDTQYF. The CDR3 DNA reads TGTGCCAGCGCAGGGACGGAGAGCACAGATACGCAGTATTTT.

CDR3 in DNA: TGCGCCAGCAGCCAAGCGGGAGGGGATGAGCAGTTCTTC. Translating gives CASSQAGGDEQFF. The chain couples TRBV4-1 to TRBJ2-1, with 8 bases fitting TRBD2. The junction had 1 base not matched to a gene; V was cut back by 1 base and J by 8 bases. CDR1 is MGHRA and CDR2 is YSYEKL in the germline V gene. The CDR3 sequence is 13 residues long.

This chain joins TRBV29-1 and TRBJ2-1; D gene unclear. Germline CDR1 and CDR2: SQVTM and ANQGSEA. V was trimmed by 3 bases and J by 3 bases, leaving 0 bases between them. CDR3 length: 10 amino acids. DNA for the CDR3: TGCAGCGTTGACTACAATGAGCAGTTCTTC. This translates into CSVDYNEQFF.

V and J are TRBV9 and TRBJ2-1, with 10 bases that match TRBD2. The germline V gene encodes CDR1 SGDLS and CDR2 YYNGEE. After removal of 3 bases from V and 2 bases from J, the junction contained 8 bases not matched to a gene. The CDR3 is 17 residues long. The CDR3 nucleotides are TGTGCCAGCAGCGGAGAGGGGACTAGCGACCCCTACAATGAGCAGTTCTTC. Protein: CASSGEGTSDPYNEQFF.

The J gene is TRBJ2-1, the V gene TRBV19; no definite D call. The CDR3 contains 11 residues. V lost 5 bases and J lost 4, with 3 bases in between. Germline lookup yields CDR1 LNHDA and CDR2 SQIVND (reference sequence). CDR3 sequence reads: CASSDYNEQFF. In DNA form, the CDR3 reads TGTGCCAGTAGTGATTACAATGAGCAGTTCTTC.

The rearrangement joins TRBV20-1 to TRBJ2-7; 7 bases align to TRBD2. Germline V gives CDR1 DFQATT, CDR2 SNEGSKA (reference sequence). CDR3 length: 11 residues. After removal of 7 bases from V and 2 bases from J, the junction contained 2 bases not matched to a gene. The CDR3 loop is CSGLAAYEQYF. The CDR3 DNA is TGCAGTGGGCTAGCGGCCTACGAGCAGTACTTC.

This chain uses TRBV25-1 with TRBJ2-1; D is perhaps TRBD1 (5 bases). The CDR3 is made up of 14 amino acids. CDR1 is MGHDK and CDR2 is SYGVNS in the germline V gene. V lost 9 bases, J lost 0 bases, and 12 bases lay in between. CDR3 sequence: CARTTAYSYNEQFF. The CDR3 nucleotides are TGTGCCAGGACGACAGCCTACTCCTACAATGAGCAGTTCTTC.

The sample holds one count of this clone. The V call is TRBV7-6, the J call TRBJ2-1, with D uncertain. The CDR3 covers 12 residues. The germline V and J ends were trimmed by 1 base and 6 bases, with 4 bases remaining between them. CDR1 SGHVS and CDR2 FNYEAQ come from the germline V gene. CDR3 residues: CASSLVSNEQFF. For the CDR3, the DNA is TGTGCCAGCAGCTTAGTCAGCAATGAGCAGTTCTTC. Filled out from reference TRBV7-6 and TRBJ2-1, the complete variable domain reads GAGVSQSPRYKVTKRGQDVALRCDPISGHVSLYWYRQALGQGPEFLTYFNYEAQQDKSGLPNDRFSAERPEGSISTLTIQRTEQRDSAMYRCASSLVSNEQFFGPGTRLTVL.

This chain connects TRBV4-1 to TRBJ1-2; 9 bases align to TRBD1. The V segment lost 7 bases and the J segment 2 bases; nucleotides outside the gene matches: 5. CDR3 length equals 14 residues. Germline V gives CDR1 MGHRA, CDR2 YSYEKL. The CDR3: CASTEDRGNYGYTF. The CDR3 nucleotides are TGCGCCAGCACCGAGGACAGGGGAAACTATGGCTACACCTTC.

The chain has TRBV2 and TRBJ2-7; 12 bases are a match to TRBD2. CDR3 size: 15 residues. Germline CDR1 is SNHLY and CDR2 is FYNNEI. V shed 1 base and J 4 bases; nucleotides not matched to a gene: 2. The CDR3 spells CASSEVTSGRYEQYF. CDR3 nucleotide sequence: TGTGCCAGCAGTGAAGTTACTAGCGGGAGGTACGAGCAGTACTTC.

The V call is TRBV30, the J call TRBJ2-3; no firm D call. CDR1 and CDR2 from the germline V gene are GTSNPN and SVGIG (reference sequence). The CDR3 totals 14 residues. Trimming took 0 bases from V and 4 from J, leaving 11 bases between them. In nucleotides, the CDR3 is TGTGCCTGGAGTGTGGTCGGACGGGCAGATACGCAGTATTTT. Encoded protein: CAWSVVGRADTQYF.

The chain recombines TRBV28 with TRBJ2-7, with TRBD2 as a possible D gene (5 bases). The CDR3 is made up of 14 amino acids. The germline V gene encodes CDR1 MDHEN and CDR2 SYDVKM. The V end lost 6 bases, the J end lost 4 bases, and 16 bases lay between the germline ends. The CDR3 loop reads CASRMRGSRYEQYF. CDR3 sequence (DNA): TGTGCCAGCAGGATGAGAGGGTCTAGGTACGAGCAGTACTTC.

The J gene is TRBJ2-1, the V gene TRBV27; 8 bases map to TRBD2. This CDR3 contains 15 residues. Germline V gene data show CDR1 as MNHEY and CDR2 as SMNVEV (reference sequence). V shed 10 bases, J shed 6 bases, and the junction held 14 bases outside the gene matches. The DNA for the CDR3 is TGTGCCACCCGTCCTGCCAGCGGGAGTCTCAATGAGCAGTTCTTC. This sequence encodes CATRPASGSLNEQFF.

The chain links TRBV6-1 to TRBJ2-7; 7 nucleotides line up with TRBD1. Germline CDR1 reads MNHNS; CDR2 reads SASEGT. CDR3 length equals 15 residues. With V trimmed by 4 bases and J by 3 bases, 9 bases remained unmatched. Here the CDR3 DNA reads TGTGCCAGCAGTGGGGGTGTGGGACAGAGCTACGAGCAGTACTTC. It specifies CASSGGVGQSYEQYF.

The J gene is TRBJ2-3, the V gene TRBV7-2; 12 bases are shared with TRBD2. Trimming at V came to 4 bases and at J to 0 bases, leaving 5 bases not matched to a gene. There are 17 residues in the CDR3. Looked up from germline, CDR1 is SGHTA and CDR2 is FQGNSA. CDR3 sequence: CASSSASGGASTDTQYF. CDR3 DNA: TGTGCCAGCAGCTCGGCTAGCGGGGGGGCCAGCACAGATACGCAGTATTTT.

CDR3 coding DNA: TGTGCCAGCAGTGAATTATCCCTGAAGCGACTAGCGGGAGAAAACATTCAGTACTTC. Translated: CASSELSLKRLAGENIQYF. The chain carries TRBV6-1 and TRBJ2-4; 12 bases fit TRBD2. V was pared by 2 bases and J by 5 bases, with 13 bases of the junction left unmatched. This CDR3 contains 19 residues. CDR1 is MNHNS, CDR2 SASEGT, per germline.

The chain links TRBV9 to TRBJ1-2; D perhaps matches TRBD1 (5 bases). Germline-derived CDR1 and CDR2 are SGDLS and YYNGEE. The CDR3 spans 14 residues. V dropped 6 bases and J dropped 1 base, with 13 bases sitting between them. The CDR3 is CASTPVGVNYGYTF. CDR3 DNA sequence: TGTGCCAGCACCCCGGTAGGGGTTAACTATGGCTACACCTTC.

This chain connects TRBV7-3 to TRBJ2-1; a possible D gene is TRBD2 (6 bases). Germline V gives CDR1 SGHTA, CDR2 FQGTGA. CDR3 length: 15 residues. Trimming removed 3 bases from V and 5 bases from J, with 14 bases in between. CDR3 DNA sequence: TGTGCCAGCAGCTTGATGGAGGGAGCCCACAATGAGCAGTTCTTC. Encoded protein: CASSLMEGAHNEQFF.

The chain uses TRBV27 and TRBJ2-2; 9 positions agree with TRBD1. Germline V gene lookup returns CDR1 MNHEY and CDR2 SMNVEV (reference sequence). CDR3 length equals 18 residues. V lost 6 bases, J lost 4 bases, and 15 bases stayed unmatched. The CDR3 DNA is TGTGCCAGCAGCTCAAACCGGGACAGGGTCTGGAGCACCGGGGAGCTGTTTTTT. This gives the protein CASSSNRDRVWSTGELFF.

The rearrangement joins TRBV19 to TRBJ2-7; no clear D gene. CDR1 is LNHDA, CDR2 SQIVND, per germline (reference sequence). The CDR3 is 12 amino acids. The V gene lost 4 bases and the J gene lost 4 bases, with 8 bases spanning the gap. CDR3 region: CASSTGTYEQYF. The CDR3 nucleotides are TGTGCCAGTAGTACTGGAACGTACGAGCAGTACTTC. Combining the CDR3 with reference TRBV19 and TRBJ2-7 gives the whole variable domain DGGITQSPKYLFRKEGQNVTLSCEQNLNHDAMYWYRQDPGQGLRLIYYSQIVNDFQKGDIAEGYSVSREKKESFPLTVTSAQKNPTAFYLCASSTGTYEQYFGPGTRLTVT.

The chain uses TRBV11-2 and TRBJ2-4; unclear D gene. The germline V gene has CDR1 SGHAT and CDR2 FQNNGV. The CDR3 is 16 residues long. The V gene lost 1 base and the J gene lost 3 bases, with 13 bases spanning the gap. CDR3 DNA: TGTGCCAGCAGCTTAGCCTCTCTTCCGGGCAAAAACATTCAGTACTTC. It codes for CASSLASLPGKNIQYF. The whole variable domain, filled in from reference TRBV11-2 and TRBJ2-4, reads EAGVAQSPRYKIIEKRQSVAFWCNPISGHATLYWYQQILGQGPKLLIQFQNNGVVDDSQLPKDRFSAERLKGVDSTLKIQPAKLEDSAVYLCASSLASLPGKNIQYFGAGTRLSVL.

The chain carries TRBV27 and TRBJ2-7, with 7 bases identical to TRBD1. The CDR3 sequence is 15 residues long. Germline CDR1 is MNHEY and CDR2 is SMNVEV (reference sequence). V was pared by 6 bases and J by 2 bases, with 10 bases of the junction left unmatched. The CDR3 nucleotides read TGTGCCAGCAGCGTATTGACAGGGTACCCCTACGAGCAGTACTTC. This codes for CASSVLTGYPYEQYF.

The chain employs TRBV19 and TRBJ2-1; D gene unclear. Germline-derived CDR1 and CDR2 are LNHDA and SQIVND (reference sequence). Trimming took off 2 bases at V and 4 bases at J, with 6 bases between the two ends. The CDR3 sequence is 13 residues long. Here the CDR3 reads CASSITFYNEQFF. The CDR3 region has the DNA TGTGCCAGTAGTATAACGTTTTACAATGAGCAGTTCTTC.

V gene TRBV7-9 combines with J gene TRBJ2-1; TRBD2 matches at 9 bases. Germline V CDR1 and CDR2: SEHNR, FQNEAQ (reference sequence). The junction had 12 bases not matched to a gene; V was cut back by 7 bases and J by 2 bases. CDR3 length: 17 amino acids. In DNA, the CDR3 is TGTGCCAGCACCTTTCGGGGAGCGGGAGGAACCTACAATGAGCAGTTCTTC. Encoded protein: CASTFRGAGGTYNEQFF.